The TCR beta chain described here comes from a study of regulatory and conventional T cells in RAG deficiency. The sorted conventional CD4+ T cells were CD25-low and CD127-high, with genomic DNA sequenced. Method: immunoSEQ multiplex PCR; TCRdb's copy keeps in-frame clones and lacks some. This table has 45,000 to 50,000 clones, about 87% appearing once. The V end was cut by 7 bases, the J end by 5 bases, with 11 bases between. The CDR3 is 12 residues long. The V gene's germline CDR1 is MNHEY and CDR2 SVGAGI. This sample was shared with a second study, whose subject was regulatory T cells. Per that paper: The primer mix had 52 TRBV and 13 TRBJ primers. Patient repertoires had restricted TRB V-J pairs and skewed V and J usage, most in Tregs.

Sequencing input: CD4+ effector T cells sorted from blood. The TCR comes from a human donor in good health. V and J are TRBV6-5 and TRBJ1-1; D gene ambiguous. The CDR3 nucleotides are TGTGCCAGCATCCCCAGTGGGACTGAAGCTTTCTTT. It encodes CASIPSGTEAFF.